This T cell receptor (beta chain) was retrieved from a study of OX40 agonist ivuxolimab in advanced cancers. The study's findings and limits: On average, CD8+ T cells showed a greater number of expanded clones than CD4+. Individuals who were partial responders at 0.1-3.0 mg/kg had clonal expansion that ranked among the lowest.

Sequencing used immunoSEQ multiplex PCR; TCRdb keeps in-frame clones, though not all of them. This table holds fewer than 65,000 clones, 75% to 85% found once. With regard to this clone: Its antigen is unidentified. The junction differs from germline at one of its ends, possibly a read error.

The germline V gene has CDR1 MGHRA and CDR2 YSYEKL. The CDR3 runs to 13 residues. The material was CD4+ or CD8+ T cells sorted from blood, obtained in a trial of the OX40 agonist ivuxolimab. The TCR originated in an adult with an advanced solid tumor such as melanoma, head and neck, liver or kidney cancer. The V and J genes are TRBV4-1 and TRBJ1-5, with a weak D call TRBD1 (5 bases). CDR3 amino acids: CTSSQGVSQPQHF. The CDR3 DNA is TGCACCAGCAGCCAGGGAGTGTCTCAGCCCCAGCATTTT.